The T cell receptor (beta chain) described here comes from a study of cytomegalovirus exposure and HLA in healthy donors. PCR was performed using 60 Vbeta and 13 Jbeta primers. Sequenced by immunoSEQ multiplex PCR; TCRdb stores in-frame clones only, minus some. Altogether 110,000 to 150,000 clones are present, around four fifths being singletons, with the ten largest covering around 2.5%. On this clone: Antigen: not known.

CDR1 and CDR2 from the germline V gene are SGHRS and YFSETQ. J gave up 0 bases and V 4 bases, and 15 bases lay outside the gene matches. This CDR3 spans 19 amino acids. Overall study findings and caveats: Excluded: some indistinguishable V segments such as TRBV6-2 and TRBV6-3. Highest at DRB1 and lowest at HLA-C, TCR association rates differed among HLA loci in a later analysis. The study assumed roughly uniform donor sequencing depth for presence/absence analyses.

V usage is TRBV5-1 and J usage is TRBJ2-1; 8 bases line up with TRBD1. Sequencing was performed on PBMCs. The TCR sequence derives from a boy younger than 10 in good health and CMV-seronegative. The DNA of the CDR3 is TGCGCCAGCAGCCCCTCCTGGCAGGGGGCTTCTAGCTCCTACAATGAGCAGTTCTTC. Translation gives CASSPSWQGASSSYNEQFF.